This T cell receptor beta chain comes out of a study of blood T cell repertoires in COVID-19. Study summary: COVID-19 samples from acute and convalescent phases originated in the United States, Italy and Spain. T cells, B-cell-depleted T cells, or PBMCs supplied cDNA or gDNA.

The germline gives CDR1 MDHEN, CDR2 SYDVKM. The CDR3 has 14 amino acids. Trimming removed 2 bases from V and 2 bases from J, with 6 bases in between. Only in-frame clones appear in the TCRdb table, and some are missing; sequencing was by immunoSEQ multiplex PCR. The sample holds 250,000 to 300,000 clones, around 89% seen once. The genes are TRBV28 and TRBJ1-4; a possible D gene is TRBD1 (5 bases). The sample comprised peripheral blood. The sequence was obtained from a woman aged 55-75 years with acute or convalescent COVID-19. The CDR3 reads CASSLRGTNEKLFF. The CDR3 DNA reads TGTGCCAGCAGTTTACGGGGGACTAATGAAAAACTGTTTTTT.